The T cell receptor (beta chain) under discussion was sequenced for a study of identical twins (dated by TCRdb to the mid-2010s). Study-level background: TCR alpha and beta repertoires from monozygotic twins, unrelated adults of various ages and cord blood were deep-sequenced to test whether fetal clonotypes persist. To rule out contamination, the twin experiments were replicated at different times with different library preparation protocols.

Only healthy Caucasian donors were included. Three pairs of female monozygotic twins, all aged roughly 18 to 29 years, were included in the twin cohort. The RNA used for TCR libraries was isolated from peripheral blood mononuclear cells. Results and caveats for the whole study, not just this receptor: Compared with coincidental sharing between unrelated individuals, an excess of low generation-probability sequences was observed among out-of-frame TCR alpha sequences shared between twins. In monozygotic twins, out-of-frame TCR alpha sharing was systematically underestimated by recombination models, although the models agreed with sharing between unrelated individuals. Invariant T cells such as MAIT and iNKT could partly confound zero-insertion analyses, though diverse VJ usage argued against this for most clonotypes. Conclusions relied on cross-sectional statistical analysis, since the same donors could not be followed over many years. The excess sharing between twins in beta out-of-frame sequences was weaker because fewer shared sequences reduced the signal-to-noise ratio. Fewer insertions were carried by abundant cord blood beta clonotypes; a weaker similar trend was observed in young adult naive repertoires, while no such trend was observed in memory repertoires.

Trimming takes 1 base from V and 5 bases from J, and the germline ends sit 6 bases apart. Counted from cysteine to valine, this CDR3 has 12 amino acids. Of the read, only the CDR3 DNA is kept; its 36 bases are in frame from base 1. Based on the germline V gene (reference sequence), the CDR1 and CDR2 sequences are LGHDT and YNNKEL. The library was made by 5' RACE. TCRdb shows the sequencer as Illumina HiSeq 2000. A universal primer binding site was introduced by template switching, and a unique molecular identifier was present in the final cDNA, enabling accurate counting of TCR cDNA molecules. First-strand cDNA for TCR alpha and beta chains was synthesized from specific primers in the conserved constant-segment region. To control for contamination, each cDNA library was double barcoded with a SMART-Mk sample barcode plus Illumina barcodes. TruSeq adapter sequences and Illumina sample barcodes were added in two successive PCR steps. The Illumina HiSeq platform was used with custom primers to sequence TCR alpha and beta cDNA libraries. Concerning the study's data processing: MiGEC processed the raw reads to extract unique molecular identifiers, while MiXCR was used to determine the CDR3 positions. For each individual, recombination models were inferred using an EM algorithm with the repgenHMM and IGoR tools. Shared clonotypes were analyzed with the tcR package in R, and sharing was normalized by the product of cloneset sizes. To study raw recombination without the effects of thymic and clonal selection, out-of-frame nonproductive sequences were analyzed. Using fastp trimming at Q25 and MiXCR clonotype assembly, TCRdb reanalyzed the public sequencing data and kept in-frame beta chains. Rows merge per CDR3 protein into single entries with the most common DNA and genes. These V and J calls originate from TCRdb's pipeline instead of the authors' own analysis. In this sample the table shows about 890,000 distinct CDR3 sequences, more than 9% of which occur a single time. The ten largest clones capture around 1.5% of the sample.

This clonotype was seen a few times. It lacks a known antigen. Qualities for individual bases were not recorded, and no much larger clone is one base off. The sample was also linked to a second study, of yellow fever vaccine responses in identical twins. As that second paper reports: According to the authors, the vaccine-induced T cell response in identical twins seemed to be partly convergent and partly specific to each individual. In identical twins, the study followed T cell clones that responded to the vaccine with precision.

This receptor chain uses TRBV3-1 and TRBJ2-7; a confident D gene designation cannot be given. The sample consisted of PBMCs. The TCR was taken from a woman under 30 in good health. The encoded CDR3 is CASSQAGNEQYV. The nucleotide sequence reads as follows: TGTGCCAGCAGCCAAGCGGGTAACGAGCAGTACGTC.